This T cell receptor beta chain was documented in a study of shared clonotypes between healthy human individuals. The CDR3 spans 16 residues. Germline V gene sequence: CDR1 LGHNA, CDR2 YSLEER. The junction had 5 bases not matched to a gene; V was cut back by 0 bases and J by 1 base. As regards this clone: The antigen remains undetermined.

Study conclusions and caveats: Few donors limited the genetic and exposure-history diversity represented. Clonotypes shared by all four donors outscored non-shared clonotypes in generation probability.

The table came from immunoSEQ multiplex PCR; TCRdb's copy has only in-frame clones and leaves some out. The sample has just over 2,000,000 clones, approximately 94% seen once; the top ten hold 0.85% to 1.3%. CD45RO-negative, CCR7-positively selected cells formed the naive CD8 fraction, excluding terminally differentiated effector memory CD45RA+ cells. Nashville, Tennessee was home to all donors, each a Caucasian adult. The sequence was obtained from a man aged 18-30 years in good health. The material sequenced was naive CD8+ T cells sorted from blood. V and J are TRBV4-3 and TRBJ2-7, with TRBD2 matching 8 bases. The CDR3 region is CASSQEGTSGSYEQYF. In DNA, the CDR3 is TGCGCCAGCAGCCAAGAGGGCACTAGCGGTTCCTACGAGCAGTACTTC.